What follows describes a single TCR beta chain. This CDR3 has 13 residues. The V end was cut by 4 bases, the J end by 6 bases, with 8 bases between. In germline, CDR1 is SGHDT, CDR2 YYEEEE. Authors' data handling: Counts of nucleated cells, estimated from reference gene primer amplification, were obtained. Sequencing used immunoSEQ multiplex PCR; TCRdb keeps in-frame clones, though not all of them. That table is the source of V, J and clone size, and D and trimming were worked out from the DNA. The repertoire has roughly 350,000 clones, more than 75% of them found once; the top ten carry 10%. This record comes from a study of blood T cell repertoires in COVID-19. One Seattle source followed patients from active infection through their disease course.

J is TRBJ1-6 and V is TRBV5-6, with D possibly TRBD1 on 6 matching bases. Material: peripheral blood. The sequence derives from a woman under 40 with COVID-19, enrolled during active disease. CDR3 nucleotide sequence: TGTGCCAGCAGCCGGACAGTTAATTCACCCCTCCACTTT. Protein sequence: CASSRTVNSPLHF.